The source of this T cell receptor beta chain is a study of shared clonotypes between healthy human individuals. About the study: Participating donors consisted of two women and a few men aged 18 to 49.

Concerning this clone itself: Its antigen is currently unknown.

Clones were sequenced by immunoSEQ multiplex PCR, and TCRdb holds only the in-frame ones, with some missing. The table has about 2.2 million clones, 93% seen once; the top ten hold about 1.6%. Study-wide points: At large depth, rarefaction still showed sorted-subset sequencing to be incomplete. Among non-shared clonotypes, generation probabilities were lower than among those shared by all four donors.

Only CD45RO-negative cells positively selected for CCR7 counted as naive CD8 cells, so terminally differentiated effector memory CD45RA+ cells were excluded. Every contributor of samples was a Caucasian grown-up residing in Nashville, Tennessee. The CDR3 is 11 amino acids. Trimming shortened V by 2 bases and J by 6 bases, and 6 bases separated the two germline ends. From germline, CDR1 is SGHNT and CDR2 YYREEE (reference sequence). Sequenced sample: naive CD8+ T cells from PBMCs. The source of this sequence is a man younger than 35 in good health. Some clones in this sample may be carry-over from other donors' samples. This sequence joins TRBV5-4 and TRBJ2-7; no definite D call. The DNA of the CDR3 is TGTGCCAGCAGCTTTATGTCCGAGCAGTACTTC. Translated, it gives CASSFMSEQYF. Together with reference TRBV5-4 and TRBJ2-7, the CDR3 gives the full variable domain: ETGVTQSPTHLIKTRGQQVTLRCSSQSGHNTVSWYQQALGQGPQFIFQYYREEENGRGNFPPRFSGLQFPNYSSELNVNALELDDSALYLCASSFMSEQYFGPGTRLTVT.